In this sample, the clone carrying this TCR beta chain turned up a few times. What it binds is unknown. These data are taken from a study of post-analysis software for immune sequencing data. Regarding the study as a whole: Patients showed TRBV5-6, TRBV5-1 and TRBV20-1 among five TRBV segments more frequent than in controls.

V was trimmed by 6 bases and J by 7 bases, leaving 7 bases between them. Per germline, CDR1 SNHLY and CDR2 FYNNEI. The CDR3 loop spans 10 amino acids. Unique molecular identifiers were carried by the TCR beta cDNA libraries. TCRdb redid the calling of the PCR reads with MiXCR, one entry per CDR3 protein. The sample has about 770,000 distinct CDR3 sequences; 46% are singletons. The chain has TRBV2 and TRBJ2-7; no definite D call. This receptor was identified in a girl aged 5-17 years with multiple sclerosis. Sample: blood. This chain's CDR3 is CASSTLEQYF. CDR3 nucleotides: TGTGCCAGCAGCACGCTGGAGCAGTACTTC.